These T cell receptor beta chains were read from a single sample in a study of cytomegalovirus exposure and HLA in healthy donors. Repertoires were generated with immunoSEQ multiplex PCR, while TCRdb's copy carries only in-frame clones and drops some. This sample has about 120,000 clones, with 75% to 85% found just once. The sequencing input was PBMCs. These receptors all stem from a male donor in good health and CMV-seropositive. CDR3s include the opening cysteine and the closing phenylalanine or tryptophan. A D gene is named only where the DNA matches it firmly. Clone size appears in some rows only: once, few, many, or a class for an expanded clone.

>TRBV19|TRBJ2-7|-|-
CASSIVGAYEQYF
TGTGCCAGTAGTATCGTGGGAGCCTACGAGCAGTACTTC
>TRBV6-5|TRBJ2-5|-|-
CASSYPTVAGETQYF
TGTGCCAGCAGTTACCCGACAGTCGCCGGAGAGACCCAGTACTTC
>TRBV7-9|TRBJ2-1|-|TRBD2
CASSSGGTLEQFF
TGTGCCAGCAGCTCCGGGGGGACCCTTGAGCAGTTCTTC
>TRBV9|TRBJ1-1|few|-
CASSVDWGSSEAFF
TGTGCCAGCAGCGTAGACTGGGGCAGCTCTGAAGCTTTCTTT
>TRBV2|TRBJ1-4|-|TRBD1
CASRKGQGSFGEKLFF
TGTGCCAGCAGGAAGGGACAGGGCAGTTTCGGTGAAAAACTGTTTTTT
>TRBV5-4|TRBJ2-7|-|TRBD1
CASSPASGGYEQYF
TGTGCCAGCAGCCCGGCGTCAGGGGGCTACGAGCAGTACTTC
>TRBV12-5|TRBJ2-3|-|TRBD2
CASGPGLALTDTQYF
TGTGCTAGTGGTCCGGGACTAGCGCTCACAGATACGCAGTATTTT
>TRBV9|TRBJ2-2|-|TRBD1
CASSAGTGNFGGELFF
TGTGCCAGCAGTGCCGGGACAGGAAATTTCGGCGGGGAGCTGTTTTTT
>TRBV27|TRBJ2-7|-|-
CASSLSSLTRLRGQYF
TGTGCCAGCAGTTTATCGAGCCTAACTCGATTACGAGGGCAGTACTTC
>TRBV30|TRBJ1-5|-|TRBD1
CAWKVPGTGNNQPQHF
TGTGCCTGGAAAGTACCCGGGACAGGGAACAATCAGCCCCAGCATTTT
>TRBV5-4|TRBJ2-5|-|TRBD1
CASSFGGTGGWETQYF
TGTGCCAGCAGCTTTGGTGGGACAGGGGGCTGGGAGACCCAGTACTTC
>TRBV27|TRBJ1-5|-|-
CASRGVNQPQHF
TGTGCCAGCAGGGGAGTCAATCAGCCCCAGCATTTT
>TRBV7-2|TRBJ2-7|-|TRBD2
CASSLTTYASGLRSYEQYF
TGTGCCAGCAGCTTAACGACGTATGCTAGCGGACTAAGATCCTACGAGCAGTACTTC
>TRBV30|TRBJ2-3|-|-
CAWSPSTDTQYF
TGTGCCTGGAGTCCTAGCACAGATACGCAGTATTTT
>TRBV28|TRBJ2-2|-|-
CASSLLQGPSTGELFF
TGTGCCAGCAGTTTACTCCAGGGCCCCAGCACCGGGGAGCTGTTTTTT
>TRBV27|TRBJ2-7|-|TRBD2
CASSPRGGPYEQYF
TGTGCCAGCAGCCCAAGGGGAGGGCCCTACGAGCAGTACTTC
>TRBV7-6|TRBJ2-1|-|TRBD2
CASSTRLAGLDNEQFF
TGTGCCAGCAGCACAAGACTAGCGGGATTAGATAATGAGCAGTTCTTC
>TRBV7-9|TRBJ2-7|-|-
CASTLLDEQYF
TGTGCCAGCACCCTCCTCGACGAGCAGTACTTC
>TRBV5-6|TRBJ2-5|-|TRBD1
CASSVGQGVQETQYF
TGTGCCAGCAGCGTAGGACAGGGAGTCCAAGAGACCCAGTACTTC
>TRBV5-4|TRBJ2-2|-|TRBD1
CASSVQGWRTGELFF
TGTGCCAGCAGCGTACAGGGGTGGCGTACCGGGGAGCTGTTTTTT
>TRBV6-6|TRBJ1-5|-|TRBD1
CASGIQGNQPQHF
TGTGCCAGCGGAATACAGGGGAATCAGCCCCAGCATTTT
>TRBV30|TRBJ1-4|-|-
CAWSVPDKTLEKLFF
TGTGCCTGGAGTGTACCGGACAAGACACTAGAAAAACTGTTTTTT
>TRBV9|TRBJ1-2|-|TRBD1
CASRGTDAHNYGYTF
TGTGCCAGCCGGGGGACAGACGCCCACAACTATGGCTACACCTTC
>TRBV13|TRBJ2-7|few|TRBD2
CASSLSTGGGYEQYF
TGTGCCAGCAGCTTATCAACAGGCGGGGGCTACGAGCAGTACTTC
>TRBV2|TRBJ2-3|few|-
CASSTGQSTDTQYF
TGTGCCAGCAGCACAGGGCAAAGCACAGATACGCAGTATTTT
>TRBV7-2|TRBJ2-3|once|TRBD2
CASSLAGGRATDTQYF
TGTGCCAGCAGCTTAGCCGGGGGGAGGGCTACAGATACGCAGTATTTT
>TRBV7-9|TRBJ2-3|-|-
CASRSGTSTDTQYF
TGTGCCAGCAGATCCGGGACTAGCACAGATACGCAGTATTTT
>TRBV29-1|TRBJ2-7|few|TRBD2
CSARVGGAYEQYF
TGCAGCGCCCGAGTGGGGGGGGCCTACGAGCAGTACTTC
>TRBV5-1|TRBJ2-3|-|TRBD1
CASSGSTGGTDTQYF
TGCGCCAGCAGCGGATCGACAGGGGGAACAGATACGCAGTATTTT
>TRBV18|TRBJ1-4|-|-
CASSPGATNEKLFF
TGTGCCAGCTCCCCCGGGGCAACTAATGAAAAACTGTTTTTT
>TRBV6-6|TRBJ1-6|-|-
CASSPNPTGLSSPLHF
TGTGCCAGCAGCCCCAACCCGACAGGCCTTAGTTCACCCCTCCACTTT
>TRBV18|TRBJ1-4|few|-
CASSPNTYSEKLFF
TGTGCCAGCTCGCCCAACACTTACAGTGAAAAACTGTTTTTT
>TRBV4-1|TRBJ2-7|-|TRBD1
CASSQDRAVEQYF
TGCGCCAGCAGTCAAGACAGGGCTGTAGAGCAGTACTTC
>TRBV18|TRBJ2-7|-|-
CASSPGGNRYEQYF
TGTGCCAGCTCACCAGGGGGGAACCGCTACGAGCAGTACTTC
>TRBV29-1|TRBJ2-3|-|TRBD1
CSVVGTVDTQYF
TGCAGCGTCGTCGGGACAGTAGATACGCAGTATTTT
>TRBV28|TRBJ2-7|once|TRBD2
CASSLEMGGAYEQYF
TGTGCCAGCAGTTTAGAAATGGGGGGGGCCTACGAGCAGTACTTC
>TRBV6-1|TRBJ2-7|-|TRBD1
CASRSGQSYYEQYF
TGTGCCAGTCGTTCGGGACAGAGCTACTACGAGCAGTACTTC
>TRBV10-3|TRBJ1-4|few|-
CAISESAGFEEKLFF
TGTGCCATCAGTGAGTCTGCAGGGTTTGAGGAAAAACTGTTTTTT
>TRBV5-4|TRBJ2-5|-|-
CASSQLATAQETQYF
TGTGCCAGCAGTCAACTGGCGACAGCCCAAGAGACCCAGTACTTC
>TRBV5-6|TRBJ2-3|-|TRBD1
CASSGTGVDTQYF
TGTGCCAGCAGCGGGACAGGGGTAGATACGCAGTATTTT
>TRBV11-1|TRBJ2-5|-|-
CASSPIRSDNQETQYF
TGTGCCAGCAGCCCAATCCGGTCGGACAACCAAGAGACCCAGTACTTC
>TRBV2|TRBJ2-3|-|TRBD2
CASSETGLAGGTDTQYF
TGTGCCAGCAGTGAAACGGGACTAGCGGGGGGGACAGATACGCAGTATTTT
>TRBV6-8|TRBJ2-5|-|-
CAPTVAEQETQYF
TGTGCCCCCACGGTGGCGGAGCAAGAGACCCAGTACTTC
>TRBV29-1|TRBJ1-2|-|-
CSALWGGGYTF
TGCAGCGCCCTCTGGGGGGGCGGCTACACCTTC
>TRBV14|TRBJ2-1|once|-
CASSPNLAVEQFF
TGTGCCAGCAGCCCTAATTTAGCGGTTGAGCAGTTCTTC
>TRBV18|TRBJ1-2|once|-
CASSPPPGMDGYTF
TGTGCCAGCTCACCACCGCCAGGGATGGATGGCTACACCTTC
>TRBV7-2|TRBJ2-7|-|TRBD2
CASSLAQSTSGFGYEQYF
TGTGCCAGCAGCTTAGCACAGTCAACTAGCGGGTTCGGGTACGAGCAGTACTTC
>TRBV27|TRBJ1-5|-|-
CASSPQGKYQPQHF
TGTGCCAGCAGTCCTCAGGGAAAGTATCAGCCCCAGCATTTT
>TRBV6-4|TRBJ2-1|-|TRBD2
CASAAGGNLGEQFF
TGTGCCAGCGCGGCGGGAGGCAACTTAGGTGAGCAGTTCTTC
>TRBV27|TRBJ2-7|-|TRBD2
CASSLWGLAGGAPEQYF
TGTGCCAGCAGTTTATGGGGACTAGCGGGAGGGGCCCCCGAGCAGTACTTC
>TRBV28|TRBJ2-5|-|-
CASSTKIWAHQETQYF
TGTGCCAGCAGTACCAAAATATGGGCCCACCAAGAGACCCAGTACTTC
>TRBV9|TRBJ1-3|-|-
CASSVEIATSGNTIYF
TGTGCCAGCAGCGTAGAGATTGCTACCTCTGGAAACACCATATATTTT
>TRBV7-9|TRBJ2-7|-|TRBD1
CSSSPFRGSSSYEQYF
TGTTCCAGCAGCCCGTTCAGGGGGAGTTCCTCTTACGAGCAGTACTTC
>TRBV4-3|TRBJ1-3|-|-
CASSQDQVGNTIYF
TGCGCCAGCAGCCAAGATCAGGTCGGAAACACCATATATTTT
>TRBV6-6|TRBJ2-7|-|TRBD1
CASSYLQGAMYF
TGTGCCAGCAGTTACCTTCAGGGGGCAATGTACTTC
>TRBV13|TRBJ1-2|-|-
CASSLEAGFGYGYTF
TGTGCCAGCAGCTTAGAAGCGGGTTTCGGGTATGGCTACACCTTC
>TRBV7-9|TRBJ2-2|-|TRBD2
CASSPPWGGENTGELFF
TGTGCCAGCAGCCCCCCCTGGGGGGGAGAGAACACCGGGGAGCTGTTTTTT